This T cell receptor beta chain was identified during a study of naive and memory T cell subsets. The table lists this clonotype with many counts. The antigen remains undetermined. Study observations and caveats: Possibly reflecting memory cells re-expressing CD45RA, a few larger clonotypes occurred in naive repertoires, especially CD8. A clonotype means one alpha or beta sequence, not an alpha/beta pair. In naive cells, over 90% of TCR sequences were seen only once.

The germline V gene has CDR1 MDHEN and CDR2 SYDVKM. V was clipped by 4 bases and J by 2 bases; unmatched bases: 8. CDR3 length: 16 residues. Both TRBC1 and TRBC2 were covered by a beta constant-region primer of two equimolar oligonucleotides. The ligated cDNA underwent four PCR rounds using SP2 and nested alpha and beta constant-region primers. MiXCR was run by TCRdb on the UMI-ligation and nested PCR reads, yielding one entry per CDR3 protein. Of around 100,000 distinct CDR3 sequences listed, 14% are singletons. The sample comprised naive CD8+ T cells from blood. V and J are TRBV28 and TRBJ2-3; the match to TRBD2 covers 8 bases. This receptor was obtained from a human donor in good health. The CDR3 reads CASSWGERGYTDTQYF. The CDR3 DNA sequence: TGTGCCAGCAGTTGGGGGGAGCGGGGGTACACAGATACGCAGTATTTT.